This T cell receptor (beta chain) was sequenced for a study of blood T cells in healthy people across ages. Together with a sample-barcoded 5' primer, a J-beta primer mix was included in a second PCR lasting roughly 6 to 12 cycles. TCRdb processed the 5' RACE reads anew with MiXCR; each CDR3 protein has one entry. The table includes 1.6 million or so distinct CDR3 sequences, about 32% detected once. V was shortened by 1 base and J by 2 bases, with 13 bases between the two germline ends. The CDR3 is made up of 15 amino acids. From germline, CDR1 is SGHRS and CDR2 YFSETQ. The sequence came from a woman aged 25 to 45 in good health. Source material: blood. The chain has TRBV5-1 and TRBJ2-7; the D is unclear. Here the CDR3 reads CASSLISVPTYEQYF. The DNA of the CDR3 is TGCGCCAGCAGCTTGATATCGGTACCGACCTACGAGCAGTACTTC.